What follows describes a single T cell receptor (beta chain). Its specificity is unknown. The sample belongs to a study of cytomegalovirus exposure and HLA in healthy donors. Primers: 60 Vbeta forward and 13 Jbeta reverse. TCRdb's copy holds only in-frame clones and misses some; the assay was immunoSEQ multiplex PCR. The sample yields 130,000 to 150,000 clones, around 78% seen once. Regarding the study as a whole: A later analysis reported that several of the most significant clusters appeared to be linked to common viral pathogens, among them Epstein-Barr virus. Cytomegalovirus-associated TCR beta chains were listed, numbering some 180. Being indistinguishable, some V segments were excluded, TRBV6-2 and TRBV6-3 among them. Among the sequence variants, a highly shared cluster was likely an artifact of sequencing.

In germline, CDR1 is LGHNA, CDR2 YSLEER. Trimming took 1 base from V and 2 from J, leaving 10 bases between them. The CDR3 loop spans 15 amino acids. The TCR was taken from a male donor in good health and CMV-seronegative. V is TRBV4-3 and J is TRBJ2-3; D not resolved. Material for sequencing was PBMCs. The CDR3 bases are TGCGCCAGCAGCCAAGGCAGGTTGTCCACAGATACGCAGTATTTT. This encodes CASSQGRLSTDTQYF.